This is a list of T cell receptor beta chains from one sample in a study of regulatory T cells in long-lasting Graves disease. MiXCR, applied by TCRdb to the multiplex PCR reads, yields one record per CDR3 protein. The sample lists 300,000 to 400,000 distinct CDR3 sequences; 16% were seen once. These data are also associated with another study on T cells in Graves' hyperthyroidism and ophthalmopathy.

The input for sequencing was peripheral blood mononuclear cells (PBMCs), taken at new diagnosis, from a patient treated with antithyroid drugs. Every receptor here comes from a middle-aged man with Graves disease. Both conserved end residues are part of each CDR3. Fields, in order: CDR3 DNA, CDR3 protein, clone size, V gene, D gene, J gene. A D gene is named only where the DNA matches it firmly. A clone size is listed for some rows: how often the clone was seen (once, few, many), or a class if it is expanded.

TGTGCCAGCAGCCAAGTTGTGAAACAGCCTAAGGCCCAGTACTTC | CASSQVVKQPKAQYF | NA | TRBV4-2 | NA | TRBJ2-5
TGTGCCACCAGTTCGGGGAGGGAGACCCAGTACTTC | CATSSGRETQYF | many | TRBV24-1 | NA | TRBJ2-5
TGCAGTGCTAGAGACATATTTTCGGTTCGCATCACTGAAGCTTTCTTT | CSARDIFSVRITEAFF | many | TRBV20-1 | NA | TRBJ1-1
TGTGCCAGCAGTTACTCCACCCCGACACATAGCAATCAGCCCCAGCATTTT | CASSYSTPTHSNQPQHF | NA | TRBV6-9 | NA | TRBJ1-5
TGCGCCAGCAGCCCGGAACCGGGACTAGCGGGGATAGGAGGCATTCAGTACTTC | CASSPEPGLAGIGGIQYF | many | TRBV5-1 | TRBD2 | TRBJ2-4
TGTGCTAGTGTCCTGGAGGTCGGCTACACTGAAGCTTTCTTT | CASVLEVGYTEAFF | few | TRBV12-5 | NA | TRBJ1-1
TGTGCCAGCAGTTCCCGACCCACAGGGGGGTATGAGACCCAGTACTTC | CASSSRPTGGYETQYF | many | TRBV27 | TRBD1 | TRBJ2-5
TGTGCCAGCAGTTTCGTCAGGGGAGGCACAGATACGCAGTATTTT | CASSFVRGGTDTQYF | many | TRBV28 | NA | TRBJ2-3
TGTGCCAGCAGCGTAGTAGGGGAGGGTGGGGAGCAGTACTTC | CASSVVGEGGEQYF | many | TRBV9 | TRBD2 | TRBJ2-7
TGTGCCAGTGGCGGGGAGCCCTACAATGAGCAGTTCTTC | CASGGEPYNEQFF | few | TRBV7-9 | NA | TRBJ2-1
TGTGCCGGCGGGGATGATCCCTACGAGCAGTACTTC | CAGGDDPYEQYF | many | TRBV18 | NA | TRBJ2-7
TGTGCCAGCAGCCGGCAGCCGAACACTGAAGCTTTCTTT | CASSRQPNTEAFF | once | TRBV25-1 | NA | TRBJ1-1
TGTGCCAGCGGCCTTCGCTGGGAAAAACTGTTTTTT | CASGLRWEKLFF | few | TRBV6-1 | NA | TRBJ1-4
TGTGCCAGCAGCCCCGCCCCCAGCAATCAGCCCCAGCATTTT | CASSPAPSNQPQHF | many | TRBV5-5 | NA | TRBJ1-5
TGTGCCAGCAGCCAAGACGGGGGGGTGAACTGGGGGCAGTTCTTC | CASSQDGGVNWGQFF | NA | TRBV7-8 | TRBD2 | TRBJ2-1
TGCGCCAGCAGCTTAGGCCAGACGAGCTCTGGAAACACCATATATTTT | CASSLGQTSSGNTIYF | many | TRBV5-1 | NA | TRBJ1-3
TGTGCCAGCAGCCAAGGTGGCGATCAACCCTACGAGCAGTACTTC | CASSQGGDQPYEQYF | few | TRBV4-2 | NA | TRBJ2-7
TGTGCCATCAATAGGGGAGGCACTGAAGCTTTCTTT | CAINRGGTEAFF | many | TRBV10-3 | NA | TRBJ1-1
TGTGCCACCAGCGACAGGAACTATGGCTACACCTTC | CATSDRNYGYTF | NA | TRBV24-1 | NA | TRBJ1-2
TGTGCCAGCAGCTTAGCGGGGGCGGACACCGGGGAGCTGTTTTTT | CASSLAGADTGELFF | many | TRBV11-1 | NA | TRBJ2-2
TGTGCCAGCAGTGGACAGGGATGGGATCAGCCCCAGCATTTT | CASSGQGWDQPQHF | many | TRBV2 | TRBD1 | TRBJ1-5
TGTGCCAGCAGTTTCCCCGGGGAGCTTAGCTCCTACAATGAGCAGTTCTTC | CASSFPGELSSYNEQFF | once | TRBV28 | NA | TRBJ2-1
TGTGCCAGCAGCCGAGGGACTAGCGGGGGGGCCGCCCAGTTCTTC | CASSRGTSGGAAQFF | many | TRBV7-3 | TRBD2 | TRBJ2-1
TGTGCCAGCAGTGACCAACAGGGGGAAAGCGAAAAACTGTTTTTT | CASSDQQGESEKLFF | many | TRBV6-1 | TRBD1 | TRBJ1-4
TGTGCCAGCAGCCCGGGACGCACTGAAGCTTTCTTT | CASSPGRTEAFF | many | TRBV9 | NA | TRBJ1-1
TGCGCCAGCAGCTTGTGGGCCGGGAGCTCCTACGAGCAGTACTTC | CASSLWAGSSYEQYF | many | TRBV5-1 | NA | TRBJ2-7
TGTGCCAGCAGCGAGAGTCGAAACTATGGCTACACCTTC | CASSESRNYGYTF | many | TRBV2 | NA | TRBJ1-2
TGTGCCAGTCGAGGTTCGGACAGGGGGATCGAGCAGTACTTC | CASRGSDRGIEQYF | NA | TRBV19 | TRBD1 | TRBJ2-7
TGTGCCAGCAGCTTGTCTTTCGGGGCGCGATTATCTGAAGCTTTCTTT | CASSLSFGARLSEAFF | many | TRBV5-5 | NA | TRBJ1-1
TGTGCCAGCAGCCAAGATTCGGGAACCACGAACACCGGGGAGCTGTTTTTT | CASSQDSGTTNTGELFF | NA | TRBV4-2 | NA | TRBJ2-2
TGTGCCAGCAGTCCCGGCGATTCCAGGGCTAATGAAAAACTGTTTTTT | CASSPGDSRANEKLFF | NA | TRBV28 | NA | TRBJ1-4
TGCGCCAGCAAACCCGCGACCACTCAGGAATATGGCTACACCTTC | CASKPATTQEYGYTF | few | TRBV4-1 | NA | TRBJ1-2
TGTGCCAGCAGCCACGAAACAGGGGGGCAGAACACTGAAGCTTTCTTT | CASSHETGGQNTEAFF | few | TRBV7-9 | TRBD1 | TRBJ1-1
TGTGCCAGCAGTTCTCGGGCTACGTATGGCTACACCTTC | CASSSRATYGYTF | few | TRBV27 | NA | TRBJ1-2
TGTGCCAGCAGTTTCCGGGACACCGCATCCTACGAGCAGTACTTC | CASSFRDTASYEQYF | many | TRBV6-5 | NA | TRBJ2-7
TGTGCCAGCAGCTTATTCTGGGGCACAGATACGCAGTATTTT | CASSLFWGTDTQYF | many | TRBV7-2 | NA | TRBJ2-3
TGCAGTGCGCGCAGGGGGCGAGAGCAGTACTTC | CSARRGREQYF | many | TRBV20-1 | TRBD1 | TRBJ2-7
TGTGCCATCAATAATTCACCCCTCCACTTT | CAINNSPLHF | NA | TRBV10-3 | NA | TRBJ1-6
TGTGCCAGCAGCTTGGCCGTCTCCACCTACGAGCAGTACTTC | CASSLAVSTYEQYF | few | TRBV5-1 | NA | TRBJ2-7
TGTGCCAGCACGCGGGAAAACATTCAGTACTTC | CASTRENIQYF | many | TRBV6-1 | NA | TRBJ2-4
TGTGCCAGCAGTTTATACAGGGGAACTTTTAATGAAAAACTGTTTTTT | CASSLYRGTFNEKLFF | NA | TRBV27 | TRBD1 | TRBJ1-4
TGTGCCAGCAGCCCCCTCCATCAGGGAATTGAAGCTTTCTTT | CASSPLHQGIEAFF | few | TRBV6-1 | NA | TRBJ1-1
TGCAGTGCTATGCGAACGGGGGGCAATCAGCCCCAGCATTTT | CSAMRTGGNQPQHF | few | TRBV20-1 | NA | TRBJ1-5
TGCGCCAGCAGCGGCCCGGGACGTCCCACCTACGAGCAGTACTTC | CASSGPGRPTYEQYF | many | TRBV5-1 | NA | TRBJ2-7
TGTGCCAGCTCACCACCTTCCACTAGCACAGATACGCAGTATTTT | CASSPPSTSTDTQYF | many | TRBV18 | NA | TRBJ2-3
TGCAGTGCTAGAGCTGGGGGGGGGGCCTACGAGCAGTACTTC | CSARAGGGAYEQYF | many | TRBV20-1 | TRBD2 | TRBJ2-7
TGTGCTAGTGGCCAACTAGCGGGGGGCGTCCCCGGGGAGCTGTTTTTT | CASGQLAGGVPGELFF | many | TRBV12-5 | TRBD2 | TRBJ2-2
TGCAGTGCCACAACCGGGACAGTCTCCTACGAGCAGTACTTC | CSATTGTVSYEQYF | many | TRBV20-1 | TRBD1 | TRBJ2-7